The 20 T cell receptor beta chains below all came from one sample that was sequenced in a study of PD-1 blockade in classical Hodgkin lymphoma. Assay used: immunoSEQ multiplex PCR; TCRdb lists only in-frame clones, some missing. The sample lists nearly 55,000 clones, over 75% occurring once. Autologous stem cell transplantation was followed by relapse in every patient, and brentuximab vedotin exposure varied. Sequenced material: peripheral blood mononuclear cells (PBMCs), taken at baseline. Source of these receptors: a human donor with classical Hodgkin lymphoma.

The chain uses TRBV7-2 and TRBJ2-7, with TRBD1 identical over 9 bases. The V gene end was trimmed by 4 bases and the J gene end by 4 bases; junction bases not matched to a gene: 5. This CDR3 spans 14 amino acids. Germline assignment: CDR1 SGHTA and CDR2 FQGNSA. For the CDR3, the DNA is TGTGCCAGCAGCTCCCCGGGACAGGGTTACGAGCAGTACTTC. Protein: CASSSPGQGYEQYF.

The rearrangement links TRBV4-2 to TRBJ1-1; D gene ambiguous. V dropped 4 bases and J dropped 1 base, with 25 bases sitting between them. Germline V CDR1 and CDR2: LGHNA, YNFKEQ. The CDR3 has 19 amino acids. CDR3 region: CASSRGVGGSLMGNTEAFF. The CDR3 nucleotides read TGTGCCAGCAGCCGCGGGGTGGGAGGGAGTCTAATGGGGAACACTGAAGCTTTCTTT.

The chain is built from TRBV6-5 and TRBJ1-1; D is uncertain. The CDR3 is 13 residues long. The germline V gene encodes CDR1 MNHEY and CDR2 SVGAGI. V was trimmed by 5 bases and J by 2 bases, leaving 9 bases between them. CDR3 bases: TGTGCCAGCAGTGCGGAGCTAAACACTGAAGCTTTCTTT. This gives the protein CASSAELNTEAFF.

As regards this clone: The sample carries other DNA sequences with the same CDR3. The chain links TRBV7-2 to TRBJ1-2, with D possibly matching TRBD1 (5 bases). The germline gives CDR1 SGHTA, CDR2 FQGNSA. The CDR3 is 14 residues long. The V end lost 1 base, the J end lost 2 bases, and 8 bases lay between the germline ends. The CDR3 DNA reads TGTGCCAGCAGCTTAGATCGGGGGAACTATGGCTACACCTTC. This translates into CASSLDRGNYGYTF.

The CDR3 DNA follows: TGTGCCAGCAGCGTAGGCCAGTTCAGCAATCAGCCCCAGCATTTT. Residues: CASSVGQFSNQPQHF. The chain employs TRBV9 and TRBJ1-5; no definite D call. Germline-derived CDR1 and CDR2 are SGDLS and YYNGEE. Trimming stripped 0 bases from V and 1 base from J, with 8 bases between. The CDR3 runs to 15 residues.

The chain carries TRBV5-1 and TRBJ2-4, with 11 bases identical to TRBD2. The CDR3 consists of 16 residues. Trimming took 5 bases from V and 5 from J; bases not matched to a gene: 9. CDR1 SGHRS and CDR2 YFSETQ come from the germline V gene. This CDR3 is CASRDSGSGRENIQYF. Written as DNA, the CDR3 is TGCGCCAGCAGGGATTCCGGTAGCGGGAGGGAAAACATTCAGTACTTC.

In DNA form, the CDR3 reads TGTGCCAGCAGCTCTGGGGACGGACGACTACAAGCTTTCTTT. Amino acid sequence: CASSSGDGRLQAFF. The V gene is TRBV7-9, the J gene TRBJ1-1, with a possible D match to TRBD1 (5 bases). Trimming took off 4 bases at V and 9 bases at J, with 18 bases between the two ends. Germline loops: CDR1 SEHNR, CDR2 FQNEAQ (reference sequence). The CDR3 length is 14 residues. Full variable domain (outside the CDR3, taken from reference TRBV7-9 and TRBJ1-1): DTGVSQNPRHKITKRGQNVTFRCDPISEHNRLYWYRQTLGQGPEFLTYFQNEAQLEKSRLLSDRFSAERPKGSFSTLEIQRTEQGDSAMYLCASSSGDGRLQAFFGQGTRLTVV.

This rearrangement joins TRBV4-3 to TRBJ1-1, with D possibly matching TRBD1 (5 bases). Germline loops: CDR1 LGHNA, CDR2 YSLEER. This CDR3 is 18 amino acids long. V shed 0 bases and J shed 4 bases, with 21 bases lying between them. The CDR3 region is CASSQDALSGSGGTEAFF. In DNA, the CDR3 is TGCGCCAGCAGCCAAGATGCTTTATCAGGGTCGGGCGGCACTGAAGCTTTCTTT.

The sample holds a few counts of this clone. The chain combines TRBV19 with TRBJ1-5, with D perhaps TRBD1 (6 bases). Trimming shortened V by 7 bases and J by 0 bases, and 16 bases separated the two germline ends. The germline V gene encodes CDR1 LNHDA and CDR2 SQIVND (reference sequence). The CDR3 sequence is 16 residues long. The CDR3 DNA reads TGTGCCAGTATAGAGGGGGGGAGTTATAGCAATCAGCCCCAGCATTTT. Amino acid sequence: CASIEGGSYSNQPQHF.

In nucleotides, the CDR3 is TGTGCCAGCAGTTTCTGGCTAGCGGGTGTTCCCTACAATGAGCAGTTCTTC. Protein: CASSFWLAGVPYNEQFF. The chain joins TRBV28 to TRBJ2-1, with 8 nucleotides matching TRBD2. CDR1 and CDR2 (germline): MDHEN, SYDVKM. The CDR3 is made up of 17 amino acids. Unmatched junction bases numbered 9, after V lost 3 bases and J lost 2 bases.

This chain joins TRBV5-4 and TRBJ2-6; D gene ambiguous. Trimming shortened V by 2 bases and J by 0 bases, and 6 bases separated the two germline ends. Germline values: CDR1 SGHNT, CDR2 YYREEE (reference sequence). This CDR3 has 15 amino acids. The CDR3 coding sequence is TGTGCCAGCAGCTTCGAGGACTCTGGGGCCAACGTCCTGACTTTC. Translated: CASSFEDSGANVLTF.

The rearrangement links TRBV4-1 to TRBJ2-1; 8 bases match TRBD2. V was clipped by 9 bases and J by 6 bases; unmatched bases: 10. The CDR3 loop spans 14 amino acids. Germline lookup yields CDR1 MGHRA and CDR2 YSYEKL. CDR3 bases: TGCGCCAGTCGGCCCCTAGCGGGCTTCAATGAGCAGTTCTTC. It translates to CASRPLAGFNEQFF.

The chain links TRBV30 to TRBJ2-1; possibly TRBD2 for D (6 bases). Deletions cut 4 bases from V and 4 bases from J, with 11 bases between. Germline V CDR1 and CDR2: GTSNPN, SVGIG (reference sequence). The CDR3 is made up of 13 amino acids. The CDR3, as DNA: TGTGCCTGGACCCGGGGACTGTACAATGAGCAGTTCTTC. Translated: CAWTRGLYNEQFF.

V gene TRBV10-3 combines with J gene TRBJ2-2; 8 bases map to TRBD2. The CDR3 extends over 16 amino acids. Germline V gene sequence: CDR1 ENHRY, CDR2 SYGVKD. With 2 bases clipped from V and 6 bases from J, the junction kept 8 bases outside the gene matches. As DNA, the CDR3 is TGTGCCATCAGTGAGGCCTTCAGCGGGAGATCCGGGGAGCTGTTTTTT. This codes for CAISEAFSGRSGELFF.

The chain recombines TRBV10-3 with TRBJ1-1, with TRBD1 identical over 8 bases. This CDR3 comprises 14 residues. Germline assignment: CDR1 ENHRY and CDR2 SYGVKD. The ends lost 6 bases at V and 3 bases at J; junction bases unmatched: 6. The CDR3, as DNA: TGTGCCATCAGCTACAGGGGGTCGGACACTGAAGCTTTCTTT. Translated, it gives CAISYRGSDTEAFF.

This chain links TRBV19 with TRBJ2-2; D is unresolved. Germline assignment: CDR1 LNHDA and CDR2 SQIVND (reference sequence). CDR3 length: 17 amino acids. V was clipped by 2 bases and J by 2 bases, with 15 bases between them. In DNA form, the CDR3 reads TGTGCCAGTAGTATAAGTGGTGTTGGATCCAACACCGGGGAGCTGTTTTTT. Its protein is CASSISGVGSNTGELFF. The full variable domain, rest sourced from reference TRBV19 and TRBJ2-2, is DGGITQSPKYLFRKEGQNVTLSCEQNLNHDAMYWYRQDPGQGLRLIYYSQIVNDFQKGDIAEGYSVSREKKESFPLTVTSAQKNPTAFYLCASSISGVGSNTGELFFGEGSRLTVL.

This clone was recorded only once. The V and J genes are TRBV13 and TRBJ1-1, with D unclear. CDR1 is PRHDT, CDR2 FYEKMQ, per germline (reference sequence). This CDR3 is built from 10 residues. V was cut by 2 bases and J by 11 bases, with 6 bases left in between. CDR3 coding DNA: TGTGCCAGCAGCTTATCCGAGGCTTTCTTT. Protein: CASSLSEAFF.

The chain employs TRBV7-9 and TRBJ2-3; D call uncertain. Germline values: CDR1 SEHNR, CDR2 FQNEAQ (reference sequence). The V and J ends lost 2 bases and 6 bases respectively, with 3 bases between them. The CDR3 is 11 amino acids. In nucleotides, the CDR3 is TGTGCCAGCAGCTTAATGGATACGCAGTATTTT. Translating gives CASSLMDTQYF.

This clone appeared once. The chain employs TRBV18 and TRBJ2-7; D not resolved. Between the trimmed V and J ends, which lost 3 bases and 7 bases, there was a span of 16 bases. The germline V gene encodes CDR1 KGHSH and CDR2 LQKENI. The CDR3 covers 14 residues. The CDR3 DNA reads TGTGCCAGCTCACCGCCCTTGGAGCCTACAGAGCAGTACGTC. Translation: CASSPPLEPTEQYV.

This clone showed up just a few times. This CDR3 is also generated by other DNA sequences in the sample. The chain recombines TRBV19 with TRBJ1-5, with no clear D. CDR1 and CDR2 (germline): LNHDA, SQIVND (reference sequence). The CDR3 is made up of 13 amino acids. V dropped 2 bases and J dropped 2 bases, with 4 bases sitting between them. CDR3 residues: CASSIIGNQPQHF. CDR3 in DNA: TGTGCCAGTAGTATAATAGGCAATCAGCCCCAGCATTTT. Supplemented by reference TRBV19 and TRBJ1-5, the full variable domain reads DGGITQSPKYLFRKEGQNVTLSCEQNLNHDAMYWYRQDPGQGLRLIYYSQIVNDFQKGDIAEGYSVSREKKESFPLTVTSAQKNPTAFYLCASSIIGNQPQHFGDGTRLSIL.